This T cell receptor beta chain was observed in a study of blood T cell repertoires in COVID-19. Background on the study: PBMCs, B-cell-depleted T cells, or T cells provided the cDNA or gDNA that made up the material.

Sequencing used immunoSEQ multiplex PCR; TCRdb keeps in-frame clones, though not all of them. The sample yields roughly 81,000 clones, 70% to 90% seen once. The CDR3 has 13 amino acids. The ends were cut back, 0 bases at V and 1 base at J, with 5 bases in the middle. The germline gives CDR1 GTSNPN, CDR2 SVGIG (reference sequence). This clone is a singleton in its sample. The origin of this receptor is a man younger than 40 with acute or convalescent COVID-19. Sequencing was carried out using peripheral blood. The chain employs TRBV30 and TRBJ2-3; D possibly corresponds to TRBD1 (5 bases). The CDR3 is CAWSVQGTDTQYF. The CDR3 DNA sequence: TGTGCCTGGAGTGTACAGGGCACAGATACGCAGTATTTT.